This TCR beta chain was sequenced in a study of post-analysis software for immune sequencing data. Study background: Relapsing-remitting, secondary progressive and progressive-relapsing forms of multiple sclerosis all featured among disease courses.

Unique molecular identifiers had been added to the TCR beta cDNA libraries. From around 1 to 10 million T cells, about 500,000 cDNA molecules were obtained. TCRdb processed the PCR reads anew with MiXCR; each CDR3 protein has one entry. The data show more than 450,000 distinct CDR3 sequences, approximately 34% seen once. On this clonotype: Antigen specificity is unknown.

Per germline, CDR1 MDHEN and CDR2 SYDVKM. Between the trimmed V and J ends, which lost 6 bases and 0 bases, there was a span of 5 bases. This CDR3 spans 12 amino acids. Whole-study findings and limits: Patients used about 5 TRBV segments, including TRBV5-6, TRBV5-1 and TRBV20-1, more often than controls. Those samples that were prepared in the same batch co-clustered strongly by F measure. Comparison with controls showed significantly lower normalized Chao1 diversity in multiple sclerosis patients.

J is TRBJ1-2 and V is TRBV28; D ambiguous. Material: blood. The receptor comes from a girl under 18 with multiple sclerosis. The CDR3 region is CASRSTNYGYTF. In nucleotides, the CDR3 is TGTGCCAGCAGATCAACTAACTATGGCTACACCTTC.